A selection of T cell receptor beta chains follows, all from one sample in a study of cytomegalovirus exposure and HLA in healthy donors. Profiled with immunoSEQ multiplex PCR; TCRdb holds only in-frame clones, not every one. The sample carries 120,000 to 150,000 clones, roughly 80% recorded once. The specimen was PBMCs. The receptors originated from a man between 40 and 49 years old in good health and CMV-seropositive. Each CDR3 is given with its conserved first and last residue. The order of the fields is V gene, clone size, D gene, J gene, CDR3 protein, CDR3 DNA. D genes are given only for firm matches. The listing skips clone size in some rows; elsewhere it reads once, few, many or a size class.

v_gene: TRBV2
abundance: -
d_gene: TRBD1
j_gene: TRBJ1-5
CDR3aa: CASSDRQGASPQHF
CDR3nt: TGTGCCAGCAGTGATCGGCAGGGGGCTTCGCCCCAGCATTTT

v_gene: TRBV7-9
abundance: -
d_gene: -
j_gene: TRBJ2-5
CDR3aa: CASSPGGGGGTHQETQYF
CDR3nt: TGTGCCAGCAGCCCAGGAGGGGGCGGCGGGACCCACCAAGAGACCCAGTACTTC

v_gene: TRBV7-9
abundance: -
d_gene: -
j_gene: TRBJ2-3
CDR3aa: CASSFIAGSTDTQYF
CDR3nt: TGTGCCAGCAGCTTTATTGCAGGGAGCACAGATACGCAGTATTTT

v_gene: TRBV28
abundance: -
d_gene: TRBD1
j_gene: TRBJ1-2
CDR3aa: CASSLLIGGGVGYTF
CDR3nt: TGTGCCAGCAGTTTATTAATAGGGGGCGGCGTTGGCTACACCTTC

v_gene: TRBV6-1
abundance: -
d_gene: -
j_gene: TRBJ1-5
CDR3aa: CASSAGRGGNQPQHF
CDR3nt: TGTGCCAGCAGTGCGGGCCGTGGGGGGAATCAGCCCCAGCATTTT

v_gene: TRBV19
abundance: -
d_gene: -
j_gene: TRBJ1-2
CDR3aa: CASTDGPNGYTF
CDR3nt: TGTGCCAGTACCGATGGGCCCAATGGCTACACCTTC

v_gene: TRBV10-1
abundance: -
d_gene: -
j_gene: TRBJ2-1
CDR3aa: CASSDRGGPRGSNEQFF
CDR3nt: TGCGCCAGCAGTGATCGCGGGGGCCCCCGGGGGAGCAATGAGCAGTTCTTC

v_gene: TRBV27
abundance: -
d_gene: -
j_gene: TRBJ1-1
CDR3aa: CASRLTSGVPTEAFF
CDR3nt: TGTGCCAGCAGACTTACCTCGGGGGTGCCCACTGAAGCTTTCTTT

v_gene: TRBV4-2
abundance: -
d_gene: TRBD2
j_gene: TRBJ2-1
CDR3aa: CASIPSGGAYNEQFF
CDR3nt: TGTGCCAGCATTCCAAGCGGGGGGGCTTACAATGAGCAGTTCTTC

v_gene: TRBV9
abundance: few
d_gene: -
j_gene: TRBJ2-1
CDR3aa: CASSLDRGEQFF
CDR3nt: TGTGCCAGCAGCCTAGACCGAGGTGAGCAGTTCTTC

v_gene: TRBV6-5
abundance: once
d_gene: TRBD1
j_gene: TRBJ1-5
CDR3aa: CASSTGVSNQPQHF
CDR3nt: TGTGCCAGCAGCACAGGGGTTAGCAATCAGCCCCAGCATTTT

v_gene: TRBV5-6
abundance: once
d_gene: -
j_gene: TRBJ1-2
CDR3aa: CASSLSGIPGGYTF
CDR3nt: TGTGCCAGCAGCTTATCGGGTATTCCGGGAGGCTACACCTTC

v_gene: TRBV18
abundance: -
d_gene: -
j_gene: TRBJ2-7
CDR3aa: CASSPRRGNSYEQYF
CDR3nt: TGTGCCAGCTCACCACGGAGGGGAAACTCCTACGAGCAGTACTTC

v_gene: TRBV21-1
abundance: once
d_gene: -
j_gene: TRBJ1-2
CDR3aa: CASSRAETTNYGYTF
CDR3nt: TGTGCCAGCAGCAGGGCAGAGACAACTAACTATGGCTACACCTTC

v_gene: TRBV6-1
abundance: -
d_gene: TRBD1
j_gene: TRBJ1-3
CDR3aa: CASSITGGRWNTIYF
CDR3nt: TGTGCCAGCAGTATAACAGGGGGCAGGTGGAACACCATATATTTT

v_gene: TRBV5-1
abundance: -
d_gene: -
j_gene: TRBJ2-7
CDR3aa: CASSLEISRGEQYF
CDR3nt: TGCGCCAGCAGCTTGGAGATATCTAGGGGCGAGCAGTACTTC

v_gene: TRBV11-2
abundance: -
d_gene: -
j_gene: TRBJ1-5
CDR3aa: CASSLLGTGNSNQPQHF
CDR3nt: TGTGCCAGCAGCTTATTGGGAACAGGTAATAGCAATCAGCCCCAGCATTTT

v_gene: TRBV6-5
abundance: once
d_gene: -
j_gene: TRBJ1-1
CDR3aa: CASRGANTEAFF
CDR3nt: TGTGCCAGCCGCGGGGCGAACACTGAAGCTTTCTTT

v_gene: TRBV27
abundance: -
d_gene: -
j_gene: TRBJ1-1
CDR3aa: CASSMGSRTEAFF
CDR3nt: TGTGCCAGCAGTATGGGGAGTAGGACTGAAGCTTTCTTT

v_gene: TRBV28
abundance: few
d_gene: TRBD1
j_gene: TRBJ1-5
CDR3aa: CASSGTGERFSNQPQHF
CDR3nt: TGTGCCAGCAGTGGGACAGGGGAACGTTTTAGCAATCAGCCCCAGCATTTT

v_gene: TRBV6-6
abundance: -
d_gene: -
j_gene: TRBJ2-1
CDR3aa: CASSYPKDSPDVAQFF
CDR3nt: TGTGCCAGCAGTTACCCGAAGGACTCCCCTGATGTCGCGCAGTTCTTC

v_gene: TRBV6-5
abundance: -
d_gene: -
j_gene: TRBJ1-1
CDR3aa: CASSTGRGGEFF
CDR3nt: TGTGCCAGCAGCACGGGGCGGGGGGGGGAATTCTTT

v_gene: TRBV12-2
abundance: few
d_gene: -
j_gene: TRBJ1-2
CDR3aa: CASRLPGYTF
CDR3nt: TGTGCAAGTCGCTTACCGGGCTACACCTTC

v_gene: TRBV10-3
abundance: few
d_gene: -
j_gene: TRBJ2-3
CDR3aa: CAIGGGLKDTQYF
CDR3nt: TGTGCCATCGGAGGTGGGCTGAAAGATACGCAGTATTTT